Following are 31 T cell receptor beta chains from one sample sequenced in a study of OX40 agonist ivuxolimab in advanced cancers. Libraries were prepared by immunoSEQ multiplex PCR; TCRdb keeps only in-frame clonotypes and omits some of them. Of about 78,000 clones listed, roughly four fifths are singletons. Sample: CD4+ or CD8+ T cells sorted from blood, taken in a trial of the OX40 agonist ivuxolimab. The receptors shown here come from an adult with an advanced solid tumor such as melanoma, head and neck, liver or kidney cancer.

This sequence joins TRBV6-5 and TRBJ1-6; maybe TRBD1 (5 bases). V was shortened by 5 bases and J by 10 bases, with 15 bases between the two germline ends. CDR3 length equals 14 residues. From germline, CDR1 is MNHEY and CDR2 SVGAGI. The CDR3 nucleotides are TGTGCCAGCAGTGCCTGGCAGGGTCACTCACCCCTCCACTTT. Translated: CASSAWQGHSPLHF.

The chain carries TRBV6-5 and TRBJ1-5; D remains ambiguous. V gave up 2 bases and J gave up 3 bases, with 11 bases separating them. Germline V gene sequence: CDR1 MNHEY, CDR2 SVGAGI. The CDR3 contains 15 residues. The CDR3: CASSYTSGHNQPQHF. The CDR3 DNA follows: TGTGCCAGCAGTTACACAAGTGGGCACAATCAGCCCCAGCATTTT.

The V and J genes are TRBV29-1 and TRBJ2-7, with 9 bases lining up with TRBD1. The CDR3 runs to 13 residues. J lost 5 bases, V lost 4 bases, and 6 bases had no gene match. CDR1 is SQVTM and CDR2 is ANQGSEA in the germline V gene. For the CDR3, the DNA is TGCAGCGTTGGGGGACAGGGAGTCAACGAGCAGTACTTC. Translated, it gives CSVGGQGVNEQYF.

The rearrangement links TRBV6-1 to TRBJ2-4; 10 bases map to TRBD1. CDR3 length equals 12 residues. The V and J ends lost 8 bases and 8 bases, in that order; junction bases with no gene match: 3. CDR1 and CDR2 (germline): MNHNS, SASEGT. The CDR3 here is CASQGTGDIQYF. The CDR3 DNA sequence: TGTGCCAGCCAGGGGACAGGGGACATTCAGTACTTC.

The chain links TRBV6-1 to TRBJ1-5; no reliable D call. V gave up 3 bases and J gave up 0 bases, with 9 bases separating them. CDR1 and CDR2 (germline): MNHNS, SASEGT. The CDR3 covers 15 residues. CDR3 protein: CASSDQPYSNQPQHF. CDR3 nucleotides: TGTGCCAGCAGTGACCAGCCTTATAGCAATCAGCCCCAGCATTTT.

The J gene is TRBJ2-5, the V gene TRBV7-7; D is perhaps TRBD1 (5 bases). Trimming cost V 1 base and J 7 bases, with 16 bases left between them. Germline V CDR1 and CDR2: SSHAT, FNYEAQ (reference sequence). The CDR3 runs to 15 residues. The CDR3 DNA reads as TGTGCCAGCAGCTTAGTGGGCCAAGGGGTGGCGACCCAGTACTTC. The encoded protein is CASSLVGQGVATQYF.

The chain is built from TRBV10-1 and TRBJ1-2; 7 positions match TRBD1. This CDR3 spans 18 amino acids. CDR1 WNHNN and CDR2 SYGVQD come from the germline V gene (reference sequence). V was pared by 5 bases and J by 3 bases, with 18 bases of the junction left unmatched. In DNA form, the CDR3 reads TGCGCCAGCAGTCAGACAGGGTTGAGGGCCCACTATGACTATGGCTACACCTTC. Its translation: CASSQTGLRAHYDYGYTF.

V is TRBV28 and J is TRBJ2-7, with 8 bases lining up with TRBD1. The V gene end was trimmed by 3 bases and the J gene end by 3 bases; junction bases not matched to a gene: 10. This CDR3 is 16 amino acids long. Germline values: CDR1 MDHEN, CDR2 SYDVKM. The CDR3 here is CASSLGRNDRGYEQYV. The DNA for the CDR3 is TGTGCCAGCAGTTTGGGCCGAAACGACAGGGGCTACGAGCAGTACGTC.

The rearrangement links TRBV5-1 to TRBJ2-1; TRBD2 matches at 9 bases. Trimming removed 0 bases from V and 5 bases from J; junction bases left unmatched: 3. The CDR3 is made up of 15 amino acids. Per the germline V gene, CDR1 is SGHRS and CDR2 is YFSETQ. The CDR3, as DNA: TGCGCCAGCAGCTTGGTTTTAGCGGGAGACAATGAGCAGTTCTTC. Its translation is CASSLVLAGDNEQFF.

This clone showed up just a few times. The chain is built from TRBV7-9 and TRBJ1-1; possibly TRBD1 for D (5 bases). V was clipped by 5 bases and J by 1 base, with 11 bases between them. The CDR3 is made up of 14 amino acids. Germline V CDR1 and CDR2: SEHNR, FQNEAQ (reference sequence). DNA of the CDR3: TGTGCCAGCAGCCGGGACCCTCAGAACACTGAAGCTTTCTTT. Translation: CASSRDPQNTEAFF.

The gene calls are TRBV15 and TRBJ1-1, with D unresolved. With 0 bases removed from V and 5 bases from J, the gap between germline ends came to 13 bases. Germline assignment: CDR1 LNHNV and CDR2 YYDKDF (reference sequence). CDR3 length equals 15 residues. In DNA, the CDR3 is TGTGCCACCAGCAGAGACTCGAACAGTTTTACTGAAGCTTTCTTT. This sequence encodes CATSRDSNSFTEAFF. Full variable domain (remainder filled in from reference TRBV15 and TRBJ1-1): DAMVIQNPRYQVTQFGKPVTLSCSQTLNHNVMYWYQQKSSQAPKLLFHYYDKDFNNEADTPDNFQSRRPNTSFCFLDIRSPGLGDTAMYLCATSRDSNSFTEAFFGQGTRLTVV.

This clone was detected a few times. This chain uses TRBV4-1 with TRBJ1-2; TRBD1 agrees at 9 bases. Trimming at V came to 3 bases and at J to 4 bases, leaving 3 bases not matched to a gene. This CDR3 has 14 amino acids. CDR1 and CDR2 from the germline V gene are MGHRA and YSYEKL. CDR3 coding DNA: TGCGCCAGCAGCCAGTTGGACAGGGGCTATGGCTACACCTTC. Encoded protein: CASSQLDRGYGYTF.

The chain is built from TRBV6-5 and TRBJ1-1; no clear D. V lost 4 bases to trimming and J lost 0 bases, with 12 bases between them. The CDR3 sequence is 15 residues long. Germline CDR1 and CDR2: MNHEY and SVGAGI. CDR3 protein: CASSLNFDLNTEAFF. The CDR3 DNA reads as TGTGCCAGCAGTTTGAATTTCGACCTGAACACTGAAGCTTTCTTT.

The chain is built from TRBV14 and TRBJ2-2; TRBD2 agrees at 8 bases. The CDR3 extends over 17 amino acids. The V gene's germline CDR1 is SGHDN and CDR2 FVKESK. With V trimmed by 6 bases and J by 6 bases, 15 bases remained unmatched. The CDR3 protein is CASSHNKVAGRAGELFF. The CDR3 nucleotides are TGTGCCAGCAGTCACAATAAAGTAGCGGGGAGAGCCGGGGAGCTGTTTTTT.

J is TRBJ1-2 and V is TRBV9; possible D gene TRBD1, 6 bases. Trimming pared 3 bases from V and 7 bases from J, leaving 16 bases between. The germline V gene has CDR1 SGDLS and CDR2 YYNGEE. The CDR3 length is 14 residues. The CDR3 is CASSDRQDIGGYTF. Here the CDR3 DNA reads TGTGCCAGCAGCGACCGACAGGACATTGGTGGCTACACCTTC.

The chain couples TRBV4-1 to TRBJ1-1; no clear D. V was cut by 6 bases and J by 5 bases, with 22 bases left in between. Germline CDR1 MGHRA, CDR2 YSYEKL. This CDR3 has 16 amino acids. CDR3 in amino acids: CASSLGQESFGTEAFF. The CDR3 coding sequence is TGCGCCAGCAGTCTCGGGCAGGAGAGCTTTGGGACTGAAGCTTTCTTT.

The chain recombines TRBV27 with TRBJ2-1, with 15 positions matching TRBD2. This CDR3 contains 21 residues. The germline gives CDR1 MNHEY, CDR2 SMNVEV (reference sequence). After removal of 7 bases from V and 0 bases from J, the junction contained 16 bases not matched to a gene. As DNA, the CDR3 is TGTGCCAGCAACAGAATTTCCGGGACTAGCGGGAGGAGCAGCTCCTACAATGAGCAGTTCTTC. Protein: CASNRISGTSGRSSSYNEQFF.

This CDR3 is CASDGGETQYF. The CDR3 bases are TGTGCCAGCGACGGGGGGGAGACCCAGTACTTC. This chain joins TRBV28 and TRBJ2-5, with TRBD2 matching over 7 bases. CDR3 length: 11 residues. CDR1 is MDHEN, CDR2 SYDVKM, per germline. Unmatched junction bases numbered 2, after V lost 8 bases and J lost 5 bases.

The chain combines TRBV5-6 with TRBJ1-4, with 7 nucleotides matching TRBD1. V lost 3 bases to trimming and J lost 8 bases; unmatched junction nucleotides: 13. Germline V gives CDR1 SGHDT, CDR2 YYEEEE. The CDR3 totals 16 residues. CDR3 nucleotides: TGTGCCAGCAGCTCACTTCCGGACAGGCTTGGAGAAAAACTGTTTTTT. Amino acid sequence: CASSSLPDRLGEKLFF.

DNA of the CDR3: TGTGCCAGCAGCTTGGGGAGGCAAGAGACCCAGTACTTC. Residues: CASSLGRQETQYF. This sequence joins TRBV7-3 and TRBJ2-5; possible D gene TRBD2, 6 bases. Trimming removed 3 bases from V and 2 bases from J, with 7 bases in between. Germline loops: CDR1 SGHTA, CDR2 FQGTGA. The CDR3 is made up of 13 amino acids.

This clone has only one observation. DNA of the CDR3: TGTGCCAGCAGCAAGACAGTCTATGGCTACACCTTC. Amino acids: CASSKTVYGYTF. The gene calls are TRBV6-1 and TRBJ1-2; D might be TRBD1 (5 bases). Germline values: CDR1 MNHNS, CDR2 SASEGT. Trimming took off 6 bases at V and 4 bases at J, with 9 bases between the two ends. This CDR3 has 12 residues.

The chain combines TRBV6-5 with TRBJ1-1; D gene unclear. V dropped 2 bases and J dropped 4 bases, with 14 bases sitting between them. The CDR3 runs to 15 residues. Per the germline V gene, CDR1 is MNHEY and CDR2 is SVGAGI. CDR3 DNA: TGTGCCAGCAGTTACGAAAACTTTGGCAGCACTGAAGCTTTCTTT. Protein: CASSYENFGSTEAFF.

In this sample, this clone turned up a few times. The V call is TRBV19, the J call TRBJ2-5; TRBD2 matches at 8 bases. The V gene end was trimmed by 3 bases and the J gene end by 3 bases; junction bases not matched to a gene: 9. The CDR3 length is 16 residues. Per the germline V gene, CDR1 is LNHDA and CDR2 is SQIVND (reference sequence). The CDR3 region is CASSIGSGIQEETQYF. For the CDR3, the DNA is TGTGCCAGTAGTATCGGTAGCGGGATTCAGGAAGAGACCCAGTACTTC.

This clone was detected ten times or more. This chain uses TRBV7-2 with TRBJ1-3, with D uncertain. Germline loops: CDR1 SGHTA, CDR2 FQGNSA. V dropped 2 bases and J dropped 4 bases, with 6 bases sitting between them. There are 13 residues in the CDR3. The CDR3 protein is CASSLSIGNTIYF. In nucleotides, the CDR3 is TGTGCCAGCAGCTTAAGTATAGGAAACACCATATATTTT.

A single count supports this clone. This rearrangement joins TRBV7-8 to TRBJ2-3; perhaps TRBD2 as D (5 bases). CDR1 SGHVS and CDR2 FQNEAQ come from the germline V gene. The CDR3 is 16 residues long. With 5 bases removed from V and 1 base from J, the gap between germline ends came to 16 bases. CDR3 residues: CASSVFSGVGTDTQYF. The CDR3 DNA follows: TGTGCCAGCAGCGTATTTTCCGGGGTGGGCACAGATACGCAGTATTTT.

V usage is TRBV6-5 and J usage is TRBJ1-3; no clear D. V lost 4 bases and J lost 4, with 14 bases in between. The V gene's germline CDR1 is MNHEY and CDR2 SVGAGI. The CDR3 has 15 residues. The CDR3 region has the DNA TGTGCCAGCAGTTTCAGCGGAAAATCGGGAAACACCATATATTTT. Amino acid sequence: CASSFSGKSGNTIYF.

Written as DNA, the CDR3 is TGTGCCAGCTCATCGGATCCGGTGGTCGGGACCCAGTACTTC. This codes for CASSSDPVVGTQYF. V is TRBV18 and J is TRBJ2-5; D gene ambiguous. The CDR3 loop spans 14 amino acids. V lost 5 bases and J 7 bases, leaving 17 bases between the germline ends. Germline V gives CDR1 KGHSH, CDR2 LQKENI.

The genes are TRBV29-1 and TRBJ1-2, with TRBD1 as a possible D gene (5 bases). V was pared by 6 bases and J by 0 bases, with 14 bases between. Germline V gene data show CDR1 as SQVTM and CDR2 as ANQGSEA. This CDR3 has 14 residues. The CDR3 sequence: CSVADRLTNYGYTF. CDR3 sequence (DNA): TGCAGCGTGGCAGACAGACTAACTAACTATGGCTACACCTTC. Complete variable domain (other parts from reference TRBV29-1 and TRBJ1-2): SAVISQKPSRDICQRGTSLTIQCQVDSQVTMMFWYRQQPGQSLTLIATANQGSEATYESGFVIDKFPISRPNLTFSTLTVSNMSPEDSSIYLCSVADRLTNYGYTFGSGTRLTVV.

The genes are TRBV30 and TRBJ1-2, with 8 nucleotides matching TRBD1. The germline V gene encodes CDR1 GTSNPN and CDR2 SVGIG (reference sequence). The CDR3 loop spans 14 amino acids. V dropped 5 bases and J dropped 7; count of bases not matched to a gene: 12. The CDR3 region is CAWSLRQGRSGYTF. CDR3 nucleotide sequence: TGTGCCTGGTCCCTCAGACAGGGGCGGTCTGGCTACACCTTC.

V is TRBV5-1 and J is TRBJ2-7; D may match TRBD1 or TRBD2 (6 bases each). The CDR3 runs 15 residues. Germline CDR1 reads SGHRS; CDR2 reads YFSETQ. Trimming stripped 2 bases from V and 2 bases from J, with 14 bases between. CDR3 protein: CASSLWGDTTYEQYV. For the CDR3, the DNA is TGCGCCAGCAGCTTATGGGGGGACACCACCTACGAGCAGTACGTC.

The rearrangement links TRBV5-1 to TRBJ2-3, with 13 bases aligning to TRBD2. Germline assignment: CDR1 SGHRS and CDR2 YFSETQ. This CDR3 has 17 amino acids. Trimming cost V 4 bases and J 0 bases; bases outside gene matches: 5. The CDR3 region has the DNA TGCGCCAGCAGCACTAGCGGGAGGGCCGGGAGCACAGATACGCAGTATTTT. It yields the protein CASSTSGRAGSTDTQYF. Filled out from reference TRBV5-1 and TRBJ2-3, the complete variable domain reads KAGVTQTPRYLIKTRGQQVTLSCSPISGHRSVSWYQQTPGQGLQFLFEYFSETQRNKGNFPGRFSGRQFSNSRSEMNVSTLELGDSALYLCASSTSGRAGSTDTQYFGPGTRLTVL.